This passage covers 15 T cell receptor beta chains from one sample sequenced in a study of cytomegalovirus exposure and HLA in healthy donors. In the PCR, 60 Vbeta and 13 Jbeta primers were used. Sequencing used immunoSEQ multiplex PCR; TCRdb keeps in-frame clones, though not all of them. The sample carries over 200,000 clones, about 84% recorded once. The source material was PBMCs. The receptors derive from a human donor in good health.

This clone was counted a single time. The rearrangement links TRBV27 to TRBJ2-7, with 12 bases identical to TRBD1. The ends lost 0 bases at V and 6 bases at J; junction bases unmatched: 6. The CDR3 loop spans 16 amino acids. CDR1 is MNHEY, CDR2 SMNVEV, per germline (reference sequence). The CDR3 DNA reads TGTGCCAGCAGTTTATCGGGGACAGGGGGCAGGGCCGAGCAGTACTTC. Translation gives CASSLSGTGGRAEQYF.

The rearrangement links TRBV5-1 to TRBJ2-7; TRBD2 aligns across 9 bases. This CDR3 comprises 16 residues. J gave up 5 bases and V 4 bases, and 13 bases lay outside the gene matches. Germline assignment: CDR1 SGHRS and CDR2 YFSETQ. CDR3 amino acids: CASSGGGSGSFDEQYF. The CDR3 bases are TGCGCCAGCAGCGGGGGGGGTAGCGGGAGTTTTGACGAGCAGTACTTC.

The CDR3 bases are TGTGCCAGCAGCACCTATAGCGGGACCTCCTACGAGCAGTACTTC. Its translation: CASSTYSGTSYEQYF. The gene calls are TRBV6-1 and TRBJ2-7; 8 bases are shared with TRBD2. Germline V gene lookup returns CDR1 MNHNS and CDR2 SASEGT. The CDR3 covers 15 residues. Trimming at V came to 6 bases and at J to 0 bases, leaving 7 bases not matched to a gene.

The chain uses TRBV5-1 and TRBJ1-4, with D perhaps matching TRBD1 (6 bases). CDR3 length equals 15 residues. The V end was cut by 6 bases, the J end by 5 bases, with 17 bases between. The germline V gene encodes CDR1 SGHRS and CDR2 YFSETQ. CDR3 in amino acids: CASNVNGQNNEKLFF. The CDR3, as DNA: TGCGCCAGCAACGTAAATGGACAGAACAATGAAAAACTGTTTTTT.

The rearrangement uses TRBV14 and TRBJ2-2, with 12 bases identical to TRBD1. There are 16 residues in the CDR3. In germline, CDR1 is SGHDN, CDR2 FVKESK. The J segment lost 5 bases and the V segment lost 4 bases, leaving 5 bases of the junction unmatched. The DNA of the CDR3 is TGTGCCAGCAGCCGGCCGGGACAGGGGGCAACCGGGGAGCTGTTTTTT. It translates to CASSRPGQGATGELFF. The variable domain in full, with the rest retrieved from reference TRBV14 and TRBJ2-2, is EAGVTQFPSHSVIEKGQTVTLRCDPISGHDNLYWYRRVMGKEIKFLLHFVKESKQDESGMPNNRFLAERTGGTYSTLKVQPAELEDSGVYFCASSRPGQGATGELFFGEGSRLTVL.

The chain's CDR3 is CASTLIDTQYF. CDR3 in DNA: TGTGCCAGCACACTTATAGATACGCAGTATTTT. The rearrangement uses TRBV6-1 and TRBJ2-3; D remains unclear. This CDR3 is 11 amino acids long. V was trimmed by 7 bases and J by 5 bases, leaving 7 bases between them. Germline assignment: CDR1 MNHNS and CDR2 SASEGT.

The chain links TRBV6-5 to TRBJ1-4; perhaps TRBD1 as D (6 bases). CDR1 MNHEY and CDR2 SVGAGI come from the germline V gene. The V end was cut by 6 bases, the J end by 0 bases, with 11 bases between. The CDR3 loop spans 15 amino acids. CDR3 sequence reads: CASRAGTPTNEKLFF. The CDR3, as DNA: TGTGCCAGCAGGGCCGGGACACCAACTAATGAAAAACTGTTTTTT.

V is TRBV29-1 and J is TRBJ2-3, with a possible D match to TRBD1 (6 bases). The germline V gene encodes CDR1 SQVTM and CDR2 ANQGSEA. The V end lost 7 bases, the J end lost 0 bases, and 20 bases lay between the germline ends. This CDR3 has 16 residues. Here the CDR3 reads CSAKRDKGSSTDTQYF. The CDR3 nucleotides read TGCAGCGCAAAAAGGGACAAGGGGTCTAGCACAGATACGCAGTATTTT.

The rearrangement joins TRBV4-3 to TRBJ1-5, with D unclear. V gave up 0 bases and J gave up 4 bases, with 19 bases separating them. This CDR3 has 18 residues. Germline V gene sequence: CDR1 LGHNA, CDR2 YSLEER. The CDR3 region is CASSQDLGGVGSNQPQHF. CDR3 nucleotide sequence: TGCGCCAGCAGCCAAGATTTGGGCGGAGTAGGGAGTAATCAGCCCCAGCATTTT.

The chain uses TRBV7-9 and TRBJ2-2; 8 bases agree with TRBD1. Germline CDR1 reads SEHNR; CDR2 reads FQNEAQ (reference sequence). Trimming took 6 bases from V and 4 from J; bases not matched to a gene: 10. The CDR3 has 16 residues. The CDR3 DNA sequence: TGTGCCAGCAGAACCACCGGGACAGGAATCACCGGGGAGCTGTTTTTT. This gives the protein CASRTTGTGITGELFF.

In its sample, this clone was seen a few times. This chain links TRBV2 with TRBJ2-2; 7 nucleotides align to TRBD2. Per germline, CDR1 SNHLY and CDR2 FYNNEI. V shed 5 bases, J shed 8 bases, and the junction held 17 bases outside the gene matches. The length of the CDR3 is 17 residues. As DNA, the CDR3 is TGTGCCAGCAGTTCCACTCTAGCGGAGAGATCGGGGGGGGAGCTGTTTTTT. It translates to CASSSTLAERSGGELFF.

This clone was observed a single time. At one end the junction does not follow the germline gene, possibly because of a read error. The chain joins TRBV7-9 to TRBJ1-3; tentative D call: TRBD1 (5 bases). Germline assignment: CDR1 SEHNR and CDR2 FQNEAQ (reference sequence). The CDR3 loop spans 12 amino acids. The CDR3 coding sequence is TGTTCCAGCAGCTTGGGAGGGGACACCATATATTTT. This codes for CSSSLGGDTIYF.

The V call is TRBV7-2, the J call TRBJ2-3; 9 nucleotides align to TRBD2. Germline V gene lookup returns CDR1 SGHTA and CDR2 FQGNSA. Losses at the gene ends were 1 base for V and 2 bases for J; bases not matched to a gene: 7. The CDR3 covers 17 residues. DNA of the CDR3: TGTGCCAGCAGCTTAGTTAGCGGGAGTTTGTACACAGATACGCAGTATTTT. Translated, it gives CASSLVSGSLYTDTQYF.

On this clone: The same CDR3 also results from other DNA sequences found in this sample. The rearrangement uses TRBV29-1 and TRBJ1-2; D perhaps matches TRBD1 (6 bases). The CDR3 is 14 amino acids. V lost 3 bases, J lost 2 bases, and 13 bases lay in between. Per germline, CDR1 SQVTM and CDR2 ANQGSEA. Written as DNA, the CDR3 is TGCAGCGTTGAGGGCAGGGGCAGAAACTATGGCTACACCTTC. It yields the protein CSVEGRGRNYGYTF.

About this clone itself: Sequence at one end of the junction differs from germline and may be a read error. This CDR3 is also generated by other DNA sequences in the sample. This chain's CDR3 is CAIKGTGARETQYF. CDR3 DNA: TGCGCCATCAAAGGGACAGGGGCCAGAGAGACCCAGTACTTC. The rearrangement links TRBV10-3 to TRBJ2-5; 10 nucleotides line up with TRBD1. The CDR3 length is 14 residues. Germline CDR1 reads ENHRY; CDR2 reads SYGVKD.